Following are 14 T cell receptor beta chains from one sample sequenced in a study of beta chain features in type 1 diabetes. Findings of the study overall: Type 1 diabetes patients showed a moderate but significant shortening of TCRB CDR3s in all four CD4+ subsets.

Their recognized antigens are unknown. Sequenced material consisted of expressed TCRB transcripts (all of the isolated RNA was reverse transcribed). Method: immunoSEQ multiplex PCR; TCRdb's copy keeps in-frame clones and lacks some. The table records about 300,000 clones, roughly 13% of them present only once. The sample comprised naive CD4+ T cells from blood. Receptor source: a woman aged 18-29 years with type 1 diabetes.

The gene calls are TRBV18 and TRBJ2-7; 7 bases match TRBD1. Germline V CDR1 and CDR2: KGHSH, LQKENI. V lost 8 bases and J lost 3; bases outside the gene matches: 4. CDR3 length equals 12 residues. CDR3 nucleotide sequence: TGTGCCAGCCACAGGGGAGACTACGAGCAGTACGTC. Translated, it gives CASHRGDYEQYV.

Only a few counts were recorded for this clone. This sequence joins TRBV4-3 and TRBJ2-1, with 13 positions matching TRBD2. The CDR3 totals 17 residues. The germline CDR1 and CDR2 sequences are LGHNA and YSLEER. Losses at the gene ends were 5 bases for V and 8 bases for J; bases not matched to a gene: 12. CDR3 residues: CASSGRTSGSSMYEQFF. As DNA, the CDR3 is TGCGCCAGCAGCGGACGGACTAGCGGGAGTTCTATGTATGAGCAGTTCTTC.

The chain carries TRBV11-2 and TRBJ1-1; perhaps TRBD1 as D (5 bases). The CDR3 is made up of 15 amino acids. Trimming removed 4 bases at V and 4 bases at J, with 16 bases between. From germline, CDR1 is SGHAT and CDR2 FQNNGV. The CDR3 here is CASSSRPGVGTEAFF. The CDR3 bases are TGTGCCAGCAGCTCCCGACCGGGGGTCGGCACTGAAGCTTTCTTT.

The genes are TRBV11-2 and TRBJ2-3, with 9 bases matching TRBD1. Germline V gene data show CDR1 as SGHAT and CDR2 as FQNNGV. There are 14 residues in the CDR3. J was trimmed by 1 base and V by 5 bases; bases with no gene match: 1. This CDR3 reads CASSRQGGTDTQYF. DNA for the CDR3: TGTGCCAGCAGCCGACAGGGGGGCACAGATACGCAGTATTTT.

This chain uses TRBV9 with TRBJ1-1, with D perhaps TRBD1 (6 bases). This CDR3 has 17 residues. Per germline, CDR1 SGDLS and CDR2 YYNGEE. V was trimmed by 3 bases and J by 1 base, leaving 19 bases between them. Here the CDR3 DNA reads TGTGCCAGCAGCGCGGACAAGGGGGTAAAGAGGAACACTGAAGCTTTCTTT. Protein sequence: CASSADKGVKRNTEAFF.

The chain is built from TRBV11-3 and TRBJ2-1; 13 nucleotides agree with TRBD2. This CDR3 contains 16 residues. CDR1 SGHNT and CDR2 YENEEA come from the germline V gene. V shed 5 bases, J shed 6 bases, and the junction held 7 bases outside the gene matches. The CDR3 region has the DNA TGTGCCAGCAGCCCCGGACTAGCGGGAGAAGGCAATGAGCAGTTCTTC. This codes for CASSPGLAGEGNEQFF.

This sequence joins TRBV5-1 and TRBJ2-5; TRBD2 aligns across 13 bases. Trimming removed 4 bases from V and 0 bases from J; junction bases left unmatched: 6. This CDR3 is built from 17 residues. The germline CDR1 and CDR2 sequences are SGHRS and YFSETQ. CDR3: CASSLGTSGKYQETQYF. The DNA of the CDR3 is TGCGCCAGCAGCCTAGGGACTAGCGGGAAGTACCAAGAGACCCAGTACTTC.

This clone was seen only a few times. V gene TRBV14 combines with J gene TRBJ1-2; D is uncertain. The germline gives CDR1 SGHDN, CDR2 FVKESK. V was cut by 0 bases and J by 7 bases, with 15 bases left in between. The CDR3 spans 15 residues. As DNA, the CDR3 is TGTGCCAGCAGCCAAGATCGCGACACCCCCTTTGGCTACACCTTC. Protein product: CASSQDRDTPFGYTF. The full variable domain, its missing parts supplied by reference TRBV14 and TRBJ1-2, is EAGVTQFPSHSVIEKGQTVTLRCDPISGHDNLYWYRRVMGKEIKFLLHFVKESKQDESGMPNNRFLAERTGGTYSTLKVQPAELEDSGVYFCASSQDRDTPFGYTFGSGTRLTVV.

This clone was recorded a few times. This specimen includes other DNA sequences encoding the same CDR3. The chain employs TRBV11-2 and TRBJ2-3; D is unresolved. This CDR3 has 12 residues. CDR1 SGHAT and CDR2 FQNNGV come from the germline V gene. V lost 5 bases, J lost 0 bases, and 3 bases lay in between. The CDR3 DNA sequence: TGTGCCAGCAGCACTAGCACAGATACGCAGTATTTT. Protein: CASSTSTDTQYF.

This clone was seen only a few times. The chain links TRBV28 to TRBJ1-1; D gene unclear. This CDR3 has 14 amino acids. Germline V gene lookup returns CDR1 MDHEN and CDR2 SYDVKM. The ends were cut back, 7 bases at V and 3 bases at J, with 15 bases in the middle. CDR3 bases: TGTGCCAGCACCCTCGGGGAGGCATACACTGAAGCTTTCTTT. It encodes CASTLGEAYTEAFF.

This chain links TRBV11-3 with TRBJ2-1; 11 positions agree with TRBD2. CDR3 length equals 18 residues. V lost 1 base and J lost 5; bases outside the gene matches: 10. The germline V gene has CDR1 SGHNT and CDR2 YENEEA. CDR3 residues: CASSLANVLAGAHNEQFF. The CDR3 DNA is TGTGCCAGCAGCTTAGCCAACGTACTAGCGGGAGCTCACAATGAGCAGTTCTTC.

There are a few counts of this clone. This rearrangement joins TRBV30 to TRBJ2-7; D is possibly TRBD1 (7 bases). The CDR3 totals 12 residues. The V and J ends lost 8 bases and 3 bases respectively, with 14 bases between them. The germline V gene has CDR1 GTSNPN and CDR2 SVGIG (reference sequence). As DNA, the CDR3 is TGTGCCGGGGGGCAGGGGGACTACGAGCAGTACTTC. This sequence encodes CAGGQGDYEQYF.

This clone turned up a few times. This rearrangement joins TRBV14 to TRBJ2-7; possible D gene TRBD1, 6 bases. The CDR3 runs 16 residues. Trimming took off 0 bases at V and 3 bases at J, with 15 bases between the two ends. Germline V gives CDR1 SGHDN, CDR2 FVKESK. Here the CDR3 reads CASSQDGQRGFYEQYV. CDR3 nucleotide sequence: TGTGCCAGCAGCCAAGACGGACAGCGAGGCTTCTACGAGCAGTACGTC.

This chain joins TRBV2 and TRBJ1-4; 7 bases match TRBD1. V lost 6 bases and J lost 4; bases outside the gene matches: 8. CDR1 and CDR2 (germline): SNHLY, FYNNEI. The CDR3 has 15 residues. CDR3 region: CASSVGQDINEKLFF. CDR3 coding DNA: TGTGCCAGCAGCGTCGGACAGGACATTAATGAAAAACTGTTTTTT. Together with reference TRBV2 and TRBJ1-4, the CDR3 gives the full variable domain: EPEVTQTPSHQVTQMGQEVILRCVPISNHLYFYWYRQILGQKVEFLVSFYNNEISEKSEIFDDQFSVERPDGSNFTLKIRSTKLEDSAMYFCASSVGQDINEKLFFGSGTQLSVL.